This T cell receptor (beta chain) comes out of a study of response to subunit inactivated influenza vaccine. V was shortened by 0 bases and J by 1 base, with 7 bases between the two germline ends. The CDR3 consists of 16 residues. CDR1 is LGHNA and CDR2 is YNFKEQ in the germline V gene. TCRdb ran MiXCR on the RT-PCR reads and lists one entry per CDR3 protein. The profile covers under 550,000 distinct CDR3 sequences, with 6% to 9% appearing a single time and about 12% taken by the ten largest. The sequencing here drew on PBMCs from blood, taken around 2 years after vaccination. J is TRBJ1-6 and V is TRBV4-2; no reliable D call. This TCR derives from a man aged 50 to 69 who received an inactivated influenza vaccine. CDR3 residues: CASSQDSLSYNSPLHF. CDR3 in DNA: TGTGCCAGCAGCCAAGACAGCTTATCCTATAATTCACCCCTCCACTTT.